The 13 T cell receptor beta chains given below trace back to one sample, sequenced in a study of graft-versus-host responses after intestinal transplantation. The method was immunoSEQ multiplex PCR; TCRdb's version includes in-frame clones alone and lacks a portion of them. Among over 100,000 clones listed, 85% to 95% were seen once. These receptors are not linked to any known antigen. The source material was unstimulated CD4+ T cells sorted from spleen or lymph node cells, sampled before transplant. The receptors come from a human donor who was the organ donor for an intestinal transplant.

This chain joins TRBV6-6 and TRBJ1-4; perhaps TRBD1 as D (5 bases). With 5 bases removed from V and 3 bases from J, the gap between germline ends came to 13 bases. The length of the CDR3 is 15 residues. Germline V gene sequence: CDR1 MNHNY, CDR2 SVGAGI (reference sequence). The CDR3 loop reads CASSTTQGSNEKLFF. The CDR3 bases are TGTGCCAGCAGTACCACCCAGGGCTCTAATGAAAAACTGTTTTTT.

J is TRBJ2-3 and V is TRBV29-1; a possible D gene is TRBD2 (6 bases). Germline CDR1 reads SQVTM; CDR2 reads ANQGSEA. With 4 bases removed from V and 2 bases from J, the gap between germline ends came to 10 bases. The CDR3 covers 13 residues. The CDR3 region has the DNA TGCAGCGTTGCGACTAGGAACACAGATACGCAGTATTTT. Translated, it gives CSVATRNTDTQYF.

The genes are TRBV4-2 and TRBJ2-5; a possible D gene is TRBD1 (5 bases). The DNA end is more similar to TRBJ2-7, so the J call may be wrong. The CDR3 is 14 amino acids. Germline V CDR1 and CDR2: LGHNA, YNFKEQ. CDR3 in DNA: TGTGCCAGCAGCCAAGGGACAAACTCCTACGAGCAGTACTTC. This translates into CASSQGTNSYEQYF.

This chain links TRBV11-2 with TRBJ1-4; tentative D call: TRBD1 (6 bases). Germline assignment: CDR1 SGHAT and CDR2 FQNNGV. The ends were cut back, 5 bases at V and 4 bases at J, with 8 bases in the middle. The CDR3 consists of 13 residues. CDR3 sequence: CASSHRVNEKLFF. For the CDR3, the DNA is TGTGCCAGCAGCCACAGGGTTAATGAAAAACTGTTTTTT.

The rearrangement joins TRBV7-2 to TRBJ2-2; D is ambiguous. Trimming left V 4 bases short and J 8 bases short, with 5 bases between. The CDR3 covers 11 residues. Germline CDR1 and CDR2: SGHTA and FQGNSA. As DNA, the CDR3 is TGTGCCAGCAGCTCCTTTGGGGAGCTGTTTTTT. Protein sequence: CASSSFGELFF.

This chain uses TRBV19 with TRBJ2-7; D uncertain. The V end lost 6 bases, the J end lost 7 bases, and 10 bases lay between the germline ends. The germline CDR1 and CDR2 sequences are LNHDA and SQIVND (reference sequence). This CDR3 is 11 amino acids long. The CDR3 reads CASSRLWEQYF. The CDR3 DNA sequence: TGTGCCAGTAGCCGTCTTTGGGAGCAGTACTTC.

The V call is TRBV9, the J call TRBJ2-5; D remains ambiguous. Judging by the DNA end, TRBJ2-7 fits better; the J call may be wrong. CDR1 is SGDLS, CDR2 YYNGEE, per germline. The CDR3 is made up of 13 amino acids. The CDR3 protein is CASSLDVGYEQYF. In DNA, the CDR3 is TGTGCCAGCAGCTTAGACGTGGGCTACGAGCAGTACTTC.

The table lists this clone with a count of one. The chain has TRBV7-9 and TRBJ2-1; D is undetermined. The CDR3 consists of 13 residues. V was shortened by 4 bases and J by 6 bases, with 10 bases between the two germline ends. The germline V gene encodes CDR1 SEHNR and CDR2 FQNEAQ (reference sequence). DNA for the CDR3: TGTGCCAGCAGCTCACCTGACACCAATGAGCAGTTCTTC. Translated: CASSSPDTNEQFF.

The rearrangement joins TRBV4-2 to TRBJ2-7, with 12 bases identical to TRBD2. Germline values: CDR1 LGHNA, CDR2 YNFKEQ. The V and J ends lost 3 bases and 0 bases, in that order; junction bases with no gene match: 6. The CDR3 sequence is 17 residues long. This chain's CDR3 is CASSQALAGGSSYEQYF. The DNA for the CDR3 is TGTGCCAGCAGCCAGGCCCTAGCGGGAGGGAGCTCCTACGAGCAGTACTTC.

This chain connects TRBV4-3 to TRBJ2-3; possible D gene TRBD1, 6 bases. The CDR3 covers 15 residues. Trimming removed 1 base at V and 6 bases at J, with 14 bases between. Germline values: CDR1 LGHNA, CDR2 YSLEER. The CDR3 coding sequence is TGCGCCAGCAGCCAAGGGGACAAGAAGTCGGATACGCAGTATTTT. Protein: CASSQGDKKSDTQYF.

This CDR3 reads CARSLDSRSTDTQYF. CDR3 DNA: TGTGCCAGAAGCTTAGATAGCAGAAGCACAGATACGCAGTATTTT. The chain joins TRBV7-5 to TRBJ2-3; the DNA was not used to check the table's D call, TRBD2. TRBV7-5 is an annotated pseudogene. The CDR3 spans 15 residues.

The CDR3 sequence: CAWSGTGGAGGYTF. The CDR3 nucleotides are TGTGCCTGGAGTGGGACAGGGGGCGCGGGAGGCTACACCTTC. The gene calls are TRBV30 and TRBJ1-2; TRBD1 agrees at 11 bases. Germline CDR1 and CDR2: GTSNPN and SVGIG (reference sequence). The junction had 6 bases not matched to a gene; V was cut back by 1 base and J by 8 bases. The CDR3 runs to 14 residues.

V is TRBV10-2 and J is TRBJ1-5, with D possibly being TRBD1 (6 bases). V shed 6 bases and J shed 3 bases, with 15 bases lying between them. Germline CDR1 and CDR2: WSHSY and SAAADI. This CDR3 contains 15 residues. The CDR3 reads CASRSNRGVNQPQHF. In nucleotides, the CDR3 is TGCGCCAGCAGATCTAATAGGGGGGTCAATCAGCCCCAGCATTTT.